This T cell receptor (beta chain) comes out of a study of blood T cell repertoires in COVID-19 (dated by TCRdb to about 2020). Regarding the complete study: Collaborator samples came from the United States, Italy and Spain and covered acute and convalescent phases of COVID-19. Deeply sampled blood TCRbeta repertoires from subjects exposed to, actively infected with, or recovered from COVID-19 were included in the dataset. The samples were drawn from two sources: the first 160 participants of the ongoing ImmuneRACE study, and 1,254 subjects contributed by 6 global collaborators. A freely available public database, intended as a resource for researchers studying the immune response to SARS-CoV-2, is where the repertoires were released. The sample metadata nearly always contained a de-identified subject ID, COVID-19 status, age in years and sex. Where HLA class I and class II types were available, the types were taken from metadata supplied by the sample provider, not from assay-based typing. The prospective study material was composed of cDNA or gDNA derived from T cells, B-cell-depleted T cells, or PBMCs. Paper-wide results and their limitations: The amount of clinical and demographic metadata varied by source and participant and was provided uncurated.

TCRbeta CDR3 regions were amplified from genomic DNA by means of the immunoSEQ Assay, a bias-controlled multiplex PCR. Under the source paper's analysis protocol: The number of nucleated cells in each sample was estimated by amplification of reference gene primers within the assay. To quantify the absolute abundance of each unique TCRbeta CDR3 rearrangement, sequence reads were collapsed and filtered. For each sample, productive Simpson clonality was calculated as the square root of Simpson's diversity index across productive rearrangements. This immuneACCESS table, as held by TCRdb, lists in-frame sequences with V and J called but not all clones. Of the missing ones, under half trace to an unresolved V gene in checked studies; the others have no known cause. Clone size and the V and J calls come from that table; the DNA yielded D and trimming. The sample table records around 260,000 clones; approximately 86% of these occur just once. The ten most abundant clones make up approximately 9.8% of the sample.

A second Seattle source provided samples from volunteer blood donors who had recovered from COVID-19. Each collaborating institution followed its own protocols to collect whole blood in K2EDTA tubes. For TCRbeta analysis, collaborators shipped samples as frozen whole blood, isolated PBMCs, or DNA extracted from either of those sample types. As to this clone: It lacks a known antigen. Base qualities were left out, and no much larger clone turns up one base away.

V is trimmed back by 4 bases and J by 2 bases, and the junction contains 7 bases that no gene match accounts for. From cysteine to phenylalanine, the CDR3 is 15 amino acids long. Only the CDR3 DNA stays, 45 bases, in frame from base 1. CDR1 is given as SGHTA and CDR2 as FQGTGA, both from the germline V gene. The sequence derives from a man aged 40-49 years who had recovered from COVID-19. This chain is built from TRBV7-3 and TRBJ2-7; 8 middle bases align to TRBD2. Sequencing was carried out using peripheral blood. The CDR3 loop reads CASSSLAGRAYEQYF. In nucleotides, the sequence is TGTGCCAGCAGCTCGCTAGCGGGCCGAGCCTACGAGCAGTACTTC.